The 17 T cell receptor beta chains given below trace back to one sample, sequenced in a study of T cells expressing NK-cell markers. Each CDR3 protein gets one entry in TCRdb, which reprocessed the 5' RACE reads and gives no DNA. The sample shows a few hundred thousand distinct CDR3 sequences, and around 0.42% sits with its ten largest clones. The sample taken for sequencing was blood T cells: a sorted CD56 or NKG2C T cell subset, CD4+ or CD8+ T cells, or bulk PBMC T cells (not recorded which). These TCRs come from a man aged 18 to 35 in good health.

The rearrangement uses TRBV12-3 or TRBV12-4 and TRBJ2-5. CDR3 length: 13 residues. The CDR3 sequence is CASGSSPQETQYF.

This chain connects TRBV5-1 to TRBJ2-1; TCRdb calls TRBD2, which cannot be checked without DNA. This CDR3 is 14 amino acids long. Germline lookup yields CDR1 SGHRS and CDR2 YFSETQ. This CDR3 is CATAGGASYNEQFF.

This sequence joins TRBV20-1 and TRBJ2-7; there is no DNA to check the TCRdb D call of TRBD1. This CDR3 has 13 residues. Germline V lookup: CDR1 DFQATT, CDR2 SNEGSKA (reference sequence). CDR3 sequence reads: CSAGGGQNYEQYF.

This chain joins TRBV5-1 and TRBJ1-1. Looked up from germline, CDR1 is SGHRS and CDR2 is YFSETQ. The CDR3 runs to 14 residues. CDR3 protein: CASSVGQSYTEAFF.

The rearrangement joins TRBV4-2 to TRBJ1-6; without DNA, the TCRdb call of TRBD1 cannot be checked. The length of the CDR3 is 15 residues. CDR1 and CDR2 (germline): LGHNA, YNFKEQ. This CDR3 reads CASSQEQDYNSPLHF.

The chain links TRBV27 to TRBJ2-3; TCRdb calls TRBD2, which cannot be checked without DNA. In germline, CDR1 is MNHEY, CDR2 SMNVEV (reference sequence). This CDR3 comprises 16 residues. The CDR3 protein is CASSSPSGRGTDTQYF.

The rearrangement links TRBV5-1 to TRBJ1-1; absent DNA, TCRdb's TRBD1 call cannot be checked. This CDR3 region has 14 residues. Germline V gene sequence: CDR1 SGHRS, CDR2 YFSETQ. The CDR3 sequence: CASSLSMGTGEAFF. The full variable domain, with the rest looked up from reference TRBV5-1 and TRBJ1-1, is KAGVTQTPRYLIKTRGQQVTLSCSPISGHRSVSWYQQTPGQGLQFLFEYFSETQRNKGNFPGRFSGRQFSNSRSEMNVSTLELGDSALYLCASSLSMGTGEAFFGQGTRLTVV.

The gene calls are TRBV6-1 and TRBJ1-2. The V gene's germline CDR1 is MNHNS and CDR2 SASEGT. CDR3 length: 14 residues. The CDR3 loop is CASSSRRLHYGYTF.

This chain joins TRBV6-1 and TRBJ2-3; the TCRdb call, TRBD2, lacks DNA for checking. This CDR3 contains 15 residues. Germline V gives CDR1 MNHNS, CDR2 SASEGT. The CDR3 sequence is CASSTVAGPWDTQYF.

J is TRBJ1-5 and V is TRBV11-2. CDR1 and CDR2 from the germline V gene are SGHAT and FQNNGV. The CDR3 has 13 residues. The CDR3 sequence: CASSPDINQPQHF. Together with reference TRBV11-2 and TRBJ1-5, the CDR3 gives the full variable domain: EAGVAQSPRYKIIEKRQSVAFWCNPISGHATLYWYQQILGQGPKLLIQFQNNGVVDDSQLPKDRFSAERLKGVDSTLKIQPAKLEDSAVYLCASSPDINQPQHFGDGTRLSIL.

V and J are TRBV9 and TRBJ2-5. In germline, CDR1 is SGDLS, CDR2 YYNGEE. The CDR3 consists of 14 residues. The CDR3 spells CASSVESYQETQYF.

The V and J genes are TRBV12-3 or TRBV12-4 and TRBJ2-3; TCRdb indicates TRBD2, and absent DNA this call remains unverified. The CDR3 length is 16 residues. The CDR3 sequence: CASSLGLAGLRDTQYF.

The CDR3 sequence: CSVGTSALEQYF. This rearrangement joins TRBV29-1 to TRBJ2-7; TCRdb returns TRBD2, unconfirmable since there is no DNA. Germline V gene data show CDR1 as SQVTM and CDR2 as ANQGSEA. The CDR3 is 12 amino acids.

The J gene is TRBJ2-3, the V gene TRBV11-2. CDR1 is SGHAT and CDR2 is FQNNGV in the germline V gene. This CDR3 has 15 residues. The CDR3 region is CASSLDRTSTDTQYF.

The chain uses TRBV20-1 and TRBJ2-1; TCRdb outputs TRBD1, but without DNA this stays unchecked. The CDR3 consists of 13 residues. The germline V gene has CDR1 DFQATT and CDR2 SNEGSKA (reference sequence). This chain's CDR3 is CSAREGNRAQDFF.

V and J are TRBV24-1 and TRBJ2-1; lacking DNA, the TRBD1 call made by TCRdb goes unchecked. The CDR3 covers 15 residues. The germline gives CDR1 KGHDR, CDR2 SFDVKD. The chain's CDR3 is CATRTRRGPIDEQFF.

This sequence joins TRBV2 and TRBJ2-1; lacking DNA, the TRBD1 call made by TCRdb goes unchecked. Germline V gene data show CDR1 as SNHLY and CDR2 as FYNNEI. CDR3 length equals 13 residues. The CDR3 is CASSAQTGTKQFF.